This TCR beta chain is from a study of blood T cell repertoires in COVID-19. Across the whole study: The analysed material was cDNA or gDNA that came from T cells, B-cell-depleted T cells, or PBMCs.

Per the original methods: Nucleated cell counts were estimated from reference gene primer amplification. Repertoires were generated with immunoSEQ multiplex PCR, while TCRdb's copy carries only in-frame clones and drops some. V, J and clone size derive from that table, while D and trimming were established from the DNA sequence. Among roughly 100,000 clones listed, about 90% were seen once. The CDR3 length is 13 residues. The V gene's germline CDR1 is LNHDA and CDR2 SQIVND (reference sequence). The V and J ends lost 5 bases and 5 bases respectively, with 12 bases between them. The rearrangement joins TRBV19 to TRBJ1-1; D is ambiguous. This TCR came from a man between 50 and 59 years old in a cohort sampled during active COVID-19. Sequenced input: peripheral blood. DNA for the CDR3: TGTGCCAGTAGTCTCGAGGCGAGAACTGAAGCTTTCTTT. Translated, it gives CASSLEARTEAFF.